The subject of this entry is one TCR beta chain. Its antigen specificity is not known. Per-nucleotide qualities are absent, and no much larger clonotype sits a single base away. The collaborating institutions used their own protocols to collect whole blood in K2EDTA tubes. For TCRbeta analysis, collaborator samples were shipped as frozen whole blood, as isolated PBMCs, or as DNA extracted from either sample type. The source of the sample is a study of blood T cell repertoires in COVID-19 (dated by TCRdb to between 2020 and 2021). About the investigation overall: Collaborator samples came from the United States, Italy and Spain and covered acute and convalescent phases of COVID-19. Nearly every sample came with metadata listing a de-identified subject ID, COVID-19 status, age in years and sex. A freely available public database, intended as a resource for researchers studying the immune response to SARS-CoV-2, is where the repertoires were released. The prospective study material was composed of cDNA or gDNA derived from T cells, B-cell-depleted T cells, or PBMCs. Deeply sampled blood TCRbeta repertoires from subjects exposed to, actively infected with, or recovered from COVID-19 were included in the dataset. The samples were drawn from the first 160 participants of the ongoing ImmuneRACE study and from 1,254 subjects provided by 6 global collaborators. Where available, HLA class I and class II types were taken from metadata supplied by the sample provider and were not determined by assay-based typing.

The junction shows trimming of 4 bases on V and 8 bases on J, plus 8 bases between the germline ends. CDR1 and CDR2, per the germline V gene, are WSHSY and SAAADI. The CDR3, cysteine through phenylalanine, is 12 amino acids long. Only the CDR3 portion is preserved as DNA: 36 bases, with reading frame beginning at the first base. The immunoSEQ Assay, a bias-controlled multiplex PCR, was used to amplify TCRbeta CDR3 regions from genomic DNA. For the original study's pipeline: The number of nucleated cells in each sample was estimated from the amplification of reference gene primers within the assay. To quantify the absolute abundance of each unique TCRbeta CDR3 rearrangement, sequence reads were collapsed and filtered. For each sample, productive Simpson clonality was calculated by taking the square root of Simpson's diversity index across productive rearrangements. TCRdb took over this immuneACCESS table, retaining in-frame rearrangements with V and J assigned. Such tables are incomplete; in checked studies, under half of the missing clones stem from an unresolved V gene, and the remainder is unexplained. V, J and clone size derive from that table, while D and trimming were established from the DNA sequence. The sample profile shows 140,000 or so clones; 84% of them were found once. The ten largest clones add up to about 9.4% of the sample.

What the research found in general, with its limitations: Clinical and demographic metadata were provided uncurated, with the amount varying by source and participant.

The chain links TRBV10-2 with TRBJ1-4, with TRBD1 tentatively as D gene (5 bases match). Material: peripheral blood. The sequence derives from a man aged 60-69 years with active or convalescent COVID-19. CDR3 reads: CASSGGGEKLFF. At the DNA level, the sequence is TGCGCCAGCAGTGGGGGCGGAGAAAAACTGTTTTTT.